This entry describes one TCR beta chain. The antigen is undetermined. The sample belongs to a study of vaccination effects on CD4 cells after COVID-19. About the research overall: Antigen-specific CD4+ T cells were first expanded with viral peptide pools by the ViraFEST assay and only then sequenced. Two million PBMC per well received about 10 IU/ml IL-2 and 8 to 10 ug/ml peptides in culture.

Sequencing was performed with immunoSEQ multiplex PCR; in TCRdb, only in-frame clones are kept and a portion is missing. This table holds 45,000 to 50,000 clones, approximately 65% found once. When around 9 days of culture had elapsed, CD4+ T cells were isolated. Study results and caveats: Clones induced by infection and by vaccine showed marked clonal contraction late after vaccination. Convalescent patients were few in the study, and early post-infection timepoints were absent.

The CDR3 is 14 amino acids. V was clipped by 0 bases and J by 4 bases, with 7 bases between them. The germline CDR1 and CDR2 sequences are MNHEY and SMNVEV (reference sequence). The origin of this receptor is a human donor who received a COVID-19 vaccine. The sample consisted of CD4+ T cells from PBMCs cultured without peptide, taken before COVID-19 vaccination. V gene TRBV27 combines with J gene TRBJ2-4; D unresolved. CDR3 bases: TGTGCCAGCAGTTTATCTTCTGTGAAAAACATTCAGTACTTC. Translation: CASSLSSVKNIQYF.